This T cell receptor beta chain was sequenced for a study of T cell responses to AZD1222 COVID-19 vaccine. Study at large: Second-dose timings of about 4 or about 12 weeks were pooled.

In regard to this clone: Its cognate antigen is unknown.

Findings and limits, study-wide: Scientists sampled the repertoires only once the peak T cell response had passed. Nearly half of spike-specific TCRs reportedly target unmutated variant regions.

The repertoire was sequenced with immunoSEQ multiplex PCR; TCRdb's copy has only in-frame clones and lacks some. The table includes 95,000 to 150,000 clones, 89% detected once. This CDR3 contains 16 residues. CDR1 MGHRA and CDR2 YSYEKL come from the germline V gene. V was cut by 3 bases and J by 4 bases, with 16 bases left in between. The receptor comes from an adult in good health. The chain links TRBV4-1 to TRBJ1-5; no reliable D call. The input for sequencing was peripheral blood, taken on day 0 of AZD1222 vaccination. CDR3 amino acids: CASSHDGLGRNQPQHF. CDR3 DNA: TGCGCCAGCAGCCACGACGGGCTTGGGCGGAATCAGCCCCAGCATTTT.